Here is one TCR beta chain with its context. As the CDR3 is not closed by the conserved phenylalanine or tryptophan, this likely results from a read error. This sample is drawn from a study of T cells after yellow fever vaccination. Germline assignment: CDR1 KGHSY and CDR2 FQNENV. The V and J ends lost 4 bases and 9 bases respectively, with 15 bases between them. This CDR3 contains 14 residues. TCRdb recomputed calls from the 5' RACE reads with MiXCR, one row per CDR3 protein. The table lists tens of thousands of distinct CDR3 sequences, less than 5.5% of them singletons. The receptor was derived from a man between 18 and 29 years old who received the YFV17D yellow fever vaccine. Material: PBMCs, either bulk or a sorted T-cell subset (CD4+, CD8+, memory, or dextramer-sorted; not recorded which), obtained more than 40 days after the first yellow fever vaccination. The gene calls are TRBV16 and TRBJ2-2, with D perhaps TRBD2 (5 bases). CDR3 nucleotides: TGTGCCAGCAGCCCCGGGATGAACTGCTGGGAGCTGTTTTGT. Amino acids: CASSPGMNCWELFC.